This T cell receptor beta chain appears in the sequencing data of a study of OX40 agonist ivuxolimab in advanced cancers. In its sample, this clone was seen once. Libraries were prepared by immunoSEQ multiplex PCR; TCRdb keeps only in-frame clonotypes and omits some of them. In the table there are 14,000 to 15,000 clones, more than 70% of which are singletons. Germline CDR1 is ENHRY and CDR2 is SYGVKD. V lost 4 bases and J lost 0, with 12 bases in between. The CDR3 spans 15 residues. This TCR derives from an adult with an advanced solid tumor such as melanoma, head and neck, liver or kidney cancer. J is TRBJ1-1 and V is TRBV10-3; a weak D match, TRBD1 (5 bases). The specimen comprised CD4+ or CD8+ T cells sorted from blood, sampled in a trial of the OX40 agonist ivuxolimab. The CDR3 coding sequence is TGTGCCATCAGTGCCGAGCAGGGTATGAACACTGAAGCTTTCTTT. It translates to CAISAEQGMNTEAFF.